Sequencing of this T cell receptor beta chain was carried out in a study of blood T cell repertoires in COVID-19. Turning to the study itself: Acute-phase and convalescent COVID-19 samples originated in the United States, Italy and Spain.

Trimming took off 5 bases at V and 0 bases at J, with 11 bases between the two ends. The CDR3 has 14 amino acids. CDR1 SGHNT and CDR2 YYREEE come from the germline V gene (reference sequence). Authors' analysis steps: How many nucleated cells were present was estimated from reference gene primer amplification. Produced via immunoSEQ multiplex PCR; TCRdb's table is partial and in-frame only. The DNA gave D and trimming, while V, J and clone size come from that table. The profile covers about 230,000 clones, with around four fifths appearing a single time and 2% to 3% taken by the ten largest. Sequencing was performed on peripheral blood. This chain joins TRBV5-4 and TRBJ1-1, with unresolved D. The receptor was derived from a woman in her 70s with active or convalescent COVID-19. The CDR3: CASRAGLMNTEAFF. The CDR3 bases are TGTGCCAGCAGGGCAGGACTTATGAACACTGAAGCTTTCTTT. The full variable domain, completed using reference TRBV5-4 and TRBJ1-1, is ETGVTQSPTHLIKTRGQQVTLRCSSQSGHNTVSWYQQALGQGPQFIFQYYREEENGRGNFPPRFSGLQFPNYSSELNVNALELDDSALYLCASRAGLMNTEAFFGQGTRLTVV.